These 21 T cell receptor beta chains came from one sample sequenced in a study of blood T cell repertoires in COVID-19. Libraries were prepared by immunoSEQ multiplex PCR; TCRdb keeps only in-frame clonotypes and omits some of them. The sample contains roughly 140,000 clones, more than 75% of which appear only once. Source material: peripheral blood. These receptors came from a middle-aged woman with acute or convalescent COVID-19.

The count of this clone is one. The rearrangement uses TRBV28 and TRBJ2-7; a weak D match, TRBD2 (6 bases). CDR3 length: 14 amino acids. Trimming took off 7 bases at V and 2 bases at J, with 15 bases between the two ends. Germline V lookup: CDR1 MDHEN, CDR2 SYDVKM. The CDR3 bases are TGTGCCAGCAACCTCCCCGGACTAACCTACGAGCAGTACTTC. It encodes CASNLPGLTYEQYF.

V gene TRBV21-1 combines with J gene TRBJ1-1; TRBD1, the table's D call, lacks a check against the DNA. TRBV21-1 represents a pseudogene. The CDR3 length is 19 residues. CDR3 loop: CASSKALFRQGAGNTEAFF. The CDR3 DNA sequence: TGTGCCAGCAGCAAAGCCCTTTTTCGACAGGGTGCAGGGAACACTGAAGCTTTCTTT.

This chain joins TRBV10-3 and TRBJ1-6; D perhaps matches TRBD1 (6 bases). Trimming removed 4 bases from V and 7 bases from J, with 8 bases in between. The CDR3 contains 13 residues. Germline V gives CDR1 ENHRY, CDR2 SYGVKD. The CDR3 DNA reads TGTGCCATCAGTGGGACAGTAAATTCACCCCTCCACTTT. This gives the protein CAISGTVNSPLHF.

The genes are TRBV6-5 and TRBJ2-2; D is undetermined. V gave up 2 bases and J gave up 3 bases, with 13 bases separating them. The CDR3 length is 16 residues. Germline V gene lookup returns CDR1 MNHEY and CDR2 SVGAGI. For the CDR3, the DNA is TGTGCCAGCAGTTACCTCTGGAGCGCGGACACCGGGGAGCTGTTTTTT. Translation: CASSYLWSADTGELFF.

This chain links TRBV15 with TRBJ2-1; D is possibly TRBD2 (5 bases). Germline V gives CDR1 LNHNV, CDR2 YYDKDF (reference sequence). The CDR3 consists of 17 residues. V was shortened by 0 bases and J by 5 bases, with 17 bases between the two germline ends. The CDR3 DNA is TGTGCCACCAGCAGAGATGGACTGGGCTCTGAGGACAATGAGCAGTTCTTC. It is translated as CATSRDGLGSEDNEQFF.

The J gene is TRBJ1-2, the V gene TRBV28; the match to TRBD1 covers 7 bases. The V and J ends lost 4 bases and 4 bases, in that order; junction bases with no gene match: 9. The CDR3 spans 15 residues. The germline CDR1 and CDR2 sequences are MDHEN and SYDVKM. For the CDR3, the DNA is TGTGCCAGCAGTTCTCCTAGGGACAGCCTCTATGGCTACACCTTC. This translates into CASSSPRDSLYGYTF.

The chain combines TRBV20-1 with TRBJ1-5; no definite D call. Per the germline V gene, CDR1 is DFQATT and CDR2 is SNEGSKA (reference sequence). V lost 4 bases, J lost 5 bases, and 6 bases lay in between. The CDR3 contains 11 residues. The CDR3 protein is CSATPDQPQHF. The DNA of the CDR3 is TGCAGTGCTACCCCGGATCAGCCCCAGCATTTT.

This sequence joins TRBV7-2 and TRBJ1-6; a weak D match, TRBD1 (5 bases). Per the germline V gene, CDR1 is SGHTA and CDR2 is FQGNSA. The V gene lost 5 bases and the J gene lost 2 bases, with 13 bases spanning the gap. The CDR3 is made up of 16 amino acids. In DNA form, the CDR3 reads TGTGCCAGCAGCCGGAGGGACGGAGCCTATAATTCACCCCTCCACTTT. Its translation is CASSRRDGAYNSPLHF. Using reference TRBV7-2 and TRBJ1-6 for the parts outside the CDR3, the full variable domain is GAGVSQSPSNKVTEKGKDVELRCDPISGHTALYWYRQSLGQGLEFLIYFQGNSAPDKSGLPSDRFSAERTGGSVSTLTIQRTQQEDSAVYLCASSRRDGAYNSPLHFGNGTRLTVT.

The chain is built from TRBV3-1 (or the pseudogene TRBV3-2) and TRBJ1-2; tentatively, D is TRBD1 (6 bases). Looked up from germline, CDR1 is LGHDT and CDR2 is YNNKEL (reference sequence). This CDR3 contains 11 residues. Trimming left V 2 bases short and J 11 bases short, with 9 bases between. The DNA for the CDR3 is TGTGCCAGCAGCCAACAGGGGACATACACCTTC. Translating gives CASSQQGTYTF.

As DNA, the CDR3 is TGCAGCGTTGATGGGACTAGCGGGGGTTCCTACAATGAGCAGTTCTTC. This codes for CSVDGTSGGSYNEQFF. This chain uses TRBV29-1 with TRBJ2-1, with 14 nucleotides matching TRBD2. The CDR3 runs 16 residues. Germline CDR1 and CDR2: SQVTM and ANQGSEA. Trimming removed 3 bases from V and 1 base from J; junction bases left unmatched: 2.

V and J are TRBV9 and TRBJ1-5; D call uncertain. Germline CDR1 is SGDLS and CDR2 is YYNGEE. The CDR3 covers 12 residues. The V and J ends lost 4 bases and 5 bases respectively, with 7 bases between them. This CDR3 reads CASSPLDQPQHF. The DNA for the CDR3 is TGTGCCAGCAGCCCCCTCGATCAGCCCCAGCATTTT.

The CDR3 bases are TGTGCCAGTAGGGGGACAGGATCCAATCAGCCCCAGCATTTT. Translating gives CASRGTGSNQPQHF. The chain joins TRBV19 to TRBJ1-5; 8 nucleotides agree with TRBD1. The J segment lost 3 bases and the V segment lost 6 bases, leaving 4 bases of the junction unmatched. The CDR3 consists of 14 residues. CDR1 and CDR2 from the germline V gene are LNHDA and SQIVND (reference sequence). The entire variable domain, with the rest obtained from reference TRBV19 and TRBJ1-5, is as follows: DGGITQSPKYLFRKEGQNVTLSCEQNLNHDAMYWYRQDPGQGLRLIYYSQIVNDFQKGDIAEGYSVSREKKESFPLTVTSAQKNPTAFYLCASRGTGSNQPQHFGDGTRLSIL.

The chain combines TRBV5-4 with TRBJ2-7; 9 bases are a match to TRBD2. The CDR3 sequence is 15 residues long. The trim removed 2 bases at V and 1 base at J, leaving 4 bases unmatched. The germline CDR1 and CDR2 sequences are SGHNT and YYREEE (reference sequence). The CDR3, as DNA: TGTGCCAGCAGCTTCTCAGCGGGAGGTTCCTACGAGCAGTACTTC. It is translated as CASSFSAGGSYEQYF.

V gene TRBV5-6 combines with J gene TRBJ1-2; 7 nucleotides line up with TRBD1. Germline CDR1 and CDR2: SGHDT and YYEEEE. J lost 1 base, V lost 4 bases, and 7 bases had no gene match. This CDR3 region has 15 residues. CDR3 amino acids: CASSTRDRFNYGYTF. For the CDR3, the DNA is TGTGCCAGCAGCACAAGGGACAGATTTAACTATGGCTACACCTTC.

J is TRBJ1-3 and V is TRBV18; TRBD1 agrees at 7 bases. Germline assignment: CDR1 KGHSH and CDR2 LQKENI. The CDR3 sequence is 17 residues long. Trimming cost V 3 bases and J 0 bases; bases outside gene matches: 8. The CDR3 bases are TGTGCCAGCTCACCCGACAGGGTCGGATACTCTGGAAACACCATATATTTT. It translates to CASSPDRVGYSGNTIYF.

The V and J genes are TRBV19 and TRBJ2-6, with TRBD1 identical over 10 bases. This CDR3 comprises 18 residues. J was trimmed by 0 bases and V by 6 bases; bases with no gene match: 8. CDR1 and CDR2 from the germline V gene are LNHDA and SQIVND (reference sequence). CDR3 loop: CASSSRDRGNSGANVLTF. The CDR3 DNA reads as TGTGCCAGTAGCTCCCGGGACAGGGGTAACTCTGGGGCCAACGTCCTGACTTTC. Based on the CDR3 plus reference TRBV19 and TRBJ2-6, the full variable domain is DGGITQSPKYLFRKEGQNVTLSCEQNLNHDAMYWYRQDPGQGLRLIYYSQIVNDFQKGDIAEGYSVSREKKESFPLTVTSAQKNPTAFYLCASSSRDRGNSGANVLTFGAGSRLTVL.

This rearrangement joins TRBV12-3 or TRBV12-4 to TRBJ1-1; no firm D call. CDR3 length: 11 residues. Deletions cut 1 base from V and 11 bases from J, with 8 bases between. This CDR3 is CASSLGGKAFF. As DNA, the CDR3 is TGTGCCAGCAGTTTAGGAGGTAAGGCTTTCTTT.

V and J are TRBV5-1 and TRBJ1-4; 9 bases align to TRBD1. The CDR3 has 16 amino acids. Germline trimming cut 5 bases from V and 7 bases from J; bases unmatched to any gene: 12. Germline CDR1 reads SGHRS; CDR2 reads YFSETQ. The CDR3 DNA reads TGCGCCAGCAGGTTGACAGGGGGTGGAGTCTCTGAAAAACTGTTTTTT. Translating gives CASRLTGGGVSEKLFF.

The rearrangement joins TRBV28 to TRBJ1-1, with TRBD1 matching 7 bases. The CDR3 is 11 amino acids. The J segment lost 9 bases and the V segment lost 5 bases, leaving 3 bases of the junction unmatched. The germline gives CDR1 MDHEN, CDR2 SYDVKM. Here the CDR3 DNA reads TGTGCCAGCAGTCGGACAGGTCAAGCTTTCTTT. Residues: CASSRTGQAFF.

This clone was observed once. The chain joins TRBV5-4 to TRBJ2-3, with D unresolved. Trimming took 3 bases from V and 3 from J, leaving 14 bases between them. From germline, CDR1 is SGHNT and CDR2 YYREEE (reference sequence). CDR3 length equals 15 residues. The CDR3 coding sequence is TGTGCCAGCAGCTGGGTGGGTTGGGCGACAGATACGCAGTATTTT. This codes for CASSWVGWATDTQYF.

The chain carries TRBV11-3 and TRBJ1-1, with D maybe TRBD1 (6 bases). The CDR3 consists of 14 residues. Germline CDR1 reads SGHNT; CDR2 reads YENEEA. Trimming shortened V by 5 bases and J by 1 base, and 11 bases separated the two germline ends. The CDR3 DNA is TGTGCCAGCAGCCTCAGGGGCTGGAACACTGAAGCTTTCTTT. This sequence encodes CASSLRGWNTEAFF.